This paragraph covers one T cell receptor beta chain sequence. This entry belongs to a study of response to subunit inactivated influenza vaccine. TCRdb ran MiXCR on the RT-PCR reads and lists one entry per CDR3 protein. The table shows more than 250,000 distinct CDR3 sequences, with around a fifth occurring only once. Sequencing used PBMCs from blood, obtained 21 months after vaccination. The receptor was derived from a man aged 45-69 years who received an inactivated influenza vaccine.

The DNA of the CDR3 is TGTGCCACCAGCAGGGCCCTAGGCGATAATTCACCCCTCCACTTT. Protein product: CATSRALGDNSPLHF. J is TRBJ1-6 and V is TRBV15; no clear D. This CDR3 has 15 residues. CDR1 is LNHNV and CDR2 is YYDKDF in the germline V gene (reference sequence). With 3 bases removed from V and 5 bases from J, the gap between germline ends came to 11 bases.